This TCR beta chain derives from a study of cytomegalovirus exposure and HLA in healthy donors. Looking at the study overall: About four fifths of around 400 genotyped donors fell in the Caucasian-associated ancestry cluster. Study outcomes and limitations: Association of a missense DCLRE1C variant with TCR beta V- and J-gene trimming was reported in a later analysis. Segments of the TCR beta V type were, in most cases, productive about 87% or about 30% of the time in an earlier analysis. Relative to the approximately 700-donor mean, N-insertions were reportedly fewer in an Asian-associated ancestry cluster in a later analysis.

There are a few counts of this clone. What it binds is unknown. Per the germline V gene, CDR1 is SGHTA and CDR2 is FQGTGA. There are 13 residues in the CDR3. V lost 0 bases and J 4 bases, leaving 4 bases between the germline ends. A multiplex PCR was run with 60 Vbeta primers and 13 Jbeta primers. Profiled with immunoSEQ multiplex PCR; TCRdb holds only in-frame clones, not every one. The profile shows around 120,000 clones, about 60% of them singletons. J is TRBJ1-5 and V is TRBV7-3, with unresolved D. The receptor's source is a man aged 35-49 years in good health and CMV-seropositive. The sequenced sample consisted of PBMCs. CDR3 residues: CASSLTRNQPQHF. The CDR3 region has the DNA TGTGCCAGCAGCTTAACGCGTAATCAGCCCCAGCATTTT.